These T cell receptor beta chains were read from a single sample in a study of blood T cells in healthy people across ages. MiXCR was run by TCRdb on the 5' RACE reads, yielding one entry per CDR3 protein. The sample contains about 1.1 million distinct CDR3 sequences, roughly two fifths of which appear only once. The sample was blood. These receptors originate from a man younger than 35 in good health. CDR3s include the opening cysteine and the closing phenylalanine or tryptophan. D genes are given only for firm matches. Only some rows state a clone size, as once, few, many or a class for expanded clones.

v_gene	d_gene	j_gene	abundance	CDR3aa	CDR3nt
TRBV6-2/TRBV6-3	TRBD1	TRBJ2-1	few	CASSPTGGERFF	TGTGCCAGCAGTCCGACAGGGGGAGAGCGGTTCTTC
TRBV7-2	NA	TRBJ1-4	NA	CASRSQGGGNEKLFF	TGTGCCAGCAGATCACAGGGAGGCGGTAATGAAAAACTGTTTTTT
TRBV20-1	NA	TRBJ1-2	few	CSAEGDGGYTF	TGCAGTGCTGAGGGAGACGGTGGCTACACCTTC
TRBV4-3	NA	TRBJ1-5	NA	CASSQDRGKAAQHF	TGCGCCAGCAGCCAAGATCGGGGAAAAGCGGCCCAGCATTTT
TRBV7-2	NA	TRBJ2-5	NA	CASSFMSDRSGETQYF	TGTGCCAGCAGCTTTATGTCTGACAGGTCAGGAGAGACCCAGTACTTC
TRBV7-2	NA	TRBJ1-4	few	CASSFGRSEKLFF	TGTGCCAGCAGCTTCGGACGGTCTGAAAAACTGTTTTTT
TRBV6-2/TRBV6-3	TRBD1	TRBJ1-2	NA	CASSLVRDRGTGYTF	TGTGCCAGCAGTCTCGTGAGGGACAGGGGAACGGGCTACACCTTC
TRBV7-2	NA	TRBJ2-1	few	CASSFYREDEQFF	TGTGCCAGCAGCTTTTACAGGGAGGATGAGCAGTTCTTC
TRBV7-9	TRBD1	TRBJ2-1	few	CASSFRDSGSYNEQFF	TGTGCCAGCAGCTTCCGGGACAGTGGGTCCTACAATGAGCAGTTCTTC
TRBV11-2	TRBD1	TRBJ2-3	NA	CASSLHDRGQGADTQYF	TGTGCCAGCAGCTTACACGACAGGGGGCAAGGAGCAGATACGCAGTATTTT
TRBV2	NA	TRBJ1-2	few	CASSDPGPLLYGYTF	TGTGCCAGCAGTGACCCGGGACCGCTACTCTATGGCTACACCTTC
TRBV6-2/TRBV6-3	NA	TRBJ2-3	NA	CASRNSARDTDTQYF	TGTGCCAGCAGAAACTCCGCCAGAGACACAGATACGCAGTATTTT
TRBV20-1	NA	TRBJ2-7	many	CSAREGAYEQYF	TGCAGTGCTAGAGAGGGTGCCTACGAGCAGTACTTC
TRBV20-1	NA	TRBJ2-2	NA	CSARAGSTGELFF	TGCAGTGCTAGAGCGGGCAGCACCGGGGAGCTGTTTTTT
TRBV4-3	NA	TRBJ1-2	few	CASSQGAEANYGYTF	TGCGCCAGCAGCCAAGGTGCAGAGGCTAACTATGGCTACACCTTC
TRBV5-1	NA	TRBJ1-6	NA	CASSLGEENSPLHF	TGCGCCAGCAGCTTGGGGGAGGAGAATTCACCCCTCCACTTT
TRBV29-1	NA	TRBJ1-1	few	CSVESDSTQAFF	TGCAGCGTTGAGAGTGATTCAACCCAAGCTTTCTTT
TRBV29-1	NA	TRBJ1-1	NA	CSVLTTEAFF	TGCAGCGTTTTAACCACTGAAGCTTTCTTT
TRBV29-1	TRBD1	TRBJ2-7	few	CSVVTGGSYEQYF	TGCAGCGTCGTGACAGGGGGCTCCTACGAGCAGTACTTC
TRBV9	NA	TRBJ2-5	few	CASSINSGGTTRSETQYF	TGTGCCAGCAGCATTAACTCCGGGGGAACGACAAGATCGGAGACCCAGTACTTC
TRBV7-9	NA	TRBJ1-6	many	CASSSPNRRDSPLHF	TGTGCCAGCAGCTCCCCCAATCGACGTGATTCACCCCTCCACTTT
TRBV21-1	NA	TRBJ1-2	few	CASSNRQGDLDPTIYCGYTF	TGTGCCAGCAGCAATAGACAGGGGGACCTTGACCCGACTATCTATTGTGGCTACACCTTC
TRBV5-1	TRBD1	TRBJ1-4	NA	CASSYTRGTGYSTNEKPFF	TGCGCCAGCAGCTATACGAGGGGGACAGGGTATTCAACTAATGAAAAACCGTTTTTT
TRBV7-9	NA	TRBJ1-5	NA	CASSADLVGVFQPQHF	TGTGCCAGCAGCGCCGACCTGGTTGGGGTTTTTCAGCCCCAGCATTTT
TRBV28	TRBD1	TRBJ2-5	once	CASRQGIRETQYF	TGTGCCAGTAGACAGGGGATTAGAGAGACCCAGTACTTC
TRBV6-1	TRBD1	TRBJ1-6	NA	CALDRGDSPLHF	TGTGCCCTCGACAGGGGGGATTCACCCCTCCACTTT
TRBV6-2/TRBV6-3	NA	TRBJ2-7	few	CASNGLSYEQYF	TGTGCCAGCAACGGCCTCTCCTACGAGCAGTACTTC
TRBV6-1	NA	TRBJ1-1	NA	CASSETLEETEAFF	TGTGCCAGCAGTGAAACGTTGGAGGAAACTGAAGCTTTCTTT
TRBV20-1	NA	TRBJ2-3	few	CSARGGDSTDTQYF	TGCAGTGCCAGAGGCGGGGATAGCACAGATACGCAGTATTTT
TRBV11-1	NA	TRBJ1-6	NA	CASSTTTVRSYNSPLHF	TGTGCCAGCAGCACCACGACAGTCCGCTCCTATAATTCACCCCTCCACTTT
TRBV6-1	NA	TRBJ1-1	NA	CASSDLGGLGAEAFF	TGTGCCAGCAGTGATCTGGGAGGGTTGGGAGCTGAAGCTTTCTTT
TRBV5-1	NA	TRBJ2-1	few	CASSLLTEQFF	TGCGCCAGCAGCTTACTTACTGAGCAGTTCTTC
TRBV4-3	TRBD1	TRBJ1-5	NA	CTSSQDNRGSQPQHF	TGCACCAGCAGCCAAGATAACAGGGGCAGCCAGCCCCAGCATTTT
TRBV4-1	NA	TRBJ2-3	NA	CASSRVPRDTQYF	TGCGCCAGCAGCCGGGTCCCACGCGATACGCAGTATTTT
TRBV24-1	NA	TRBJ2-5	NA	CATSDGAGETQYF	TGTGCCACCAGTGATGGGGCAGGGGAGACCCAGTACTTC
TRBV6-5	NA	TRBJ1-4	few	CASSYRQAGGEKLFF	TGTGCCAGCAGTTACCGACAGGCGGGAGGAGAAAAACTGTTTTTT
TRBV20-1	TRBD1	TRBJ1-5	NA	CSASAGTDSNQPQHF	TGCAGTGCTAGCGCCGGGACAGATAGCAATCAGCCCCAGCATTTT
TRBV7-2	NA	TRBJ2-1	few	CASTLWAFYNEQFF	TGTGCCAGCACCCTTTGGGCATTTTACAATGAGCAGTTCTTC
TRBV7-2	NA	TRBJ2-3	NA	CASSLRGVPDTDTQYF	TGTGCCAGCAGCTTACGAGGGGTACCAGACACAGATACGCAGTATTTT
TRBV20-1	NA	TRBJ2-7	NA	CSARDRLGGDEQYF	TGCAGTGCTAGAGATAGGCTTGGGGGCGACGAGCAGTACTTC
TRBV12-3/TRBV12-4	NA	TRBJ1-2	NA	CASSLDASLDYGYTF	TGTGCCAGCAGTTTAGACGCCAGTTTGGACTATGGCTACACCTTC
TRBV4-3	NA	TRBJ1-2	NA	CASSHESNGYTF	TGCGCCAGCAGCCATGAGAGCAATGGCTACACCTTC